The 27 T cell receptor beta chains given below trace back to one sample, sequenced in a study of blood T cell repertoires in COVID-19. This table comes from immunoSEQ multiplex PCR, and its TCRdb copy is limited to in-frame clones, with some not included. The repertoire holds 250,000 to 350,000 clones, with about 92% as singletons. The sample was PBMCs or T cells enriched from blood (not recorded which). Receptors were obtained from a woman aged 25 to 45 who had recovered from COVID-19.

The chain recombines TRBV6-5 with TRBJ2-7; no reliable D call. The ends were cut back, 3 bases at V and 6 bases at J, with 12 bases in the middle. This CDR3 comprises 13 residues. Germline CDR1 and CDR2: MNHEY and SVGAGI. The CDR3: CASSYYQVAEQYF. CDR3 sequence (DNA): TGTGCCAGCAGTTATTATCAGGTTGCCGAGCAGTACTTC.

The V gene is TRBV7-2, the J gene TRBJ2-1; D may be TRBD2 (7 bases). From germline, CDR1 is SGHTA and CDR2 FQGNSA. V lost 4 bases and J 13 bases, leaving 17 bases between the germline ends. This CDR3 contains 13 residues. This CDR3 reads CASSWGGGQDQFF. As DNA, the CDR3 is TGTGCCAGCAGCTGGGGAGGGGGTCAGGACCAGTTCTTC.

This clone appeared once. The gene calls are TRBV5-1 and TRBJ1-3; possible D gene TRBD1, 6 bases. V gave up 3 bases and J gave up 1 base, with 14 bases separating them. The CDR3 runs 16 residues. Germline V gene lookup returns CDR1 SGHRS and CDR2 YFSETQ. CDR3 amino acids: CASSSEPQGSGNTIYF. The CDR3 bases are TGCGCCAGCAGCTCGGAACCTCAGGGGTCTGGAAACACCATATATTTT.

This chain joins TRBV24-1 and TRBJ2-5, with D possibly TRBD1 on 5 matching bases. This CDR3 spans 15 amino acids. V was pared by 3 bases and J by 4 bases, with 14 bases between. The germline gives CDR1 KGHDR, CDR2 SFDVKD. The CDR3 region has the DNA TGTGCCACCAGTGATACGCAGGGTGAGAGAGAGACCCAGTACTTC. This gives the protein CATSDTQGERETQYF.

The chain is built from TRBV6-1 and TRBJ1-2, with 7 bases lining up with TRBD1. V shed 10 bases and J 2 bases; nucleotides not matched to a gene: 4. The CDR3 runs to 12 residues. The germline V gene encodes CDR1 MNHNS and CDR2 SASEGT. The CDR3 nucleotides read TGTGCCACCGAGACAGGGAACTATGGCTACACCTTC. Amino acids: CATETGNYGYTF.

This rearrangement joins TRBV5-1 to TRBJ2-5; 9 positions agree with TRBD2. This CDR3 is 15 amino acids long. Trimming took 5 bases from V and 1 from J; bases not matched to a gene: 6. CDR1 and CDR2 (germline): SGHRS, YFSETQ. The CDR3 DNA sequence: TGCGCCAGCAGAATATTAGCGGGGGCCCAAGAGACCCAGTACTTC. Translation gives CASRILAGAQETQYF.

CDR3 sequence: CASSPGQGMTGELFF. In DNA form, the CDR3 reads TGCGCCAGCAGCCCCGGACAGGGTATGACCGGGGAGCTGTTTTTT. This chain joins TRBV5-1 and TRBJ2-2; TRBD1 matches at 8 bases. The CDR3 contains 15 residues. J was trimmed by 5 bases and V by 4 bases; bases with no gene match: 7. Germline CDR1 and CDR2: SGHRS and YFSETQ.

CDR3 coding DNA: TGTGCCAGCACCCTAATGACCACAGCGGGGGGGACACCAGATACGCAGTATTTT. The encoded protein is CASTLMTTAGGTPDTQYF. V usage is TRBV7-6 and J usage is TRBJ2-3; the match to TRBD2 covers 10 bases. J lost 4 bases, V lost 7 bases, and 17 bases had no gene match. There are 18 residues in the CDR3. Germline V gives CDR1 SGHVS, CDR2 FNYEAQ.

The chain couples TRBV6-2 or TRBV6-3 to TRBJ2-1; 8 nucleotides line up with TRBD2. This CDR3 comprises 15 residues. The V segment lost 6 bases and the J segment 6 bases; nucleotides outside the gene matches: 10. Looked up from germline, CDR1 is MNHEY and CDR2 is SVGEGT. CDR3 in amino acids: CASSQSGRSGNEQFF. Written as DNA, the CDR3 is TGTGCCAGCAGCCAAAGCGGGAGAAGTGGCAATGAGCAGTTCTTC.

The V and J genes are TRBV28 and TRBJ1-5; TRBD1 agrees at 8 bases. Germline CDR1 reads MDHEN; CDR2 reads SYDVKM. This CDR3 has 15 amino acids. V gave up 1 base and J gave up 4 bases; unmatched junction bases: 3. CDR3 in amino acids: CASSLFTGGNQPQHF. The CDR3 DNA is TGTGCCAGCAGTTTATTCACAGGGGGGAATCAGCCCCAGCATTTT.

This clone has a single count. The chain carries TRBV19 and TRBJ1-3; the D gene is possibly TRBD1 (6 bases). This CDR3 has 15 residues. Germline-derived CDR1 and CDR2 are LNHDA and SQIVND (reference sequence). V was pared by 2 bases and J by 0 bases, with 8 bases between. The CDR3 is CASSIPGHSGNTIYF. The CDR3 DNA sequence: TGTGCCAGTAGTATACCGGGACACTCTGGAAACACCATATATTTT.

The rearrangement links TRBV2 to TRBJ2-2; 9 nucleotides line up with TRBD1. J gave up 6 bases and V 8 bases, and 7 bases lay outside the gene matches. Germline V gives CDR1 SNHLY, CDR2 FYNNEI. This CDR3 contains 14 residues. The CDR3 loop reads CASGGQGFAGELFF. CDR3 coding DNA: TGTGCCAGCGGGGGACAGGGTTTCGCCGGGGAGCTGTTTTTT.

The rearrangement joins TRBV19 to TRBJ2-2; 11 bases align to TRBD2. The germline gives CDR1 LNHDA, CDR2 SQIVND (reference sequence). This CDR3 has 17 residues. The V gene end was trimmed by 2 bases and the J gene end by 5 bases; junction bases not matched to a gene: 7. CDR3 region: CASSISSGREPTGELFF. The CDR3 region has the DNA TGTGCCAGTAGTATAAGTAGCGGGAGGGAACCAACCGGGGAGCTGTTTTTT.

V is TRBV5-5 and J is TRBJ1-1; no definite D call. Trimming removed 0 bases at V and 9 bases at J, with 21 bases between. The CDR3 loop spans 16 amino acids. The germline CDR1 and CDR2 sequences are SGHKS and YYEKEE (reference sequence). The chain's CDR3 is CASSLDPVGPSEKAFF. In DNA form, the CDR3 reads TGTGCCAGCAGCTTGGACCCCGTGGGCCCATCCGAAAAAGCTTTCTTT.

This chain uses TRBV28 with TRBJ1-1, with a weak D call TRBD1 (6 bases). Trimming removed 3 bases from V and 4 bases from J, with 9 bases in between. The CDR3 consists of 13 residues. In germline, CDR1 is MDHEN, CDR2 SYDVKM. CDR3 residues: CASSFQGRTEAFF. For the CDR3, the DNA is TGTGCCAGCAGTTTCCAGGGGCGCACTGAAGCTTTCTTT.

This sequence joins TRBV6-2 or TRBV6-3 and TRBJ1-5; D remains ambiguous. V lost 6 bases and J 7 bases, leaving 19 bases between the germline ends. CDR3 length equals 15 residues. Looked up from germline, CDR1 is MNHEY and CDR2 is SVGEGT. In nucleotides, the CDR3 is TGTGCCAGCAGCCCCATCCCCCAAAGCGGGCAGCCCCAGCATTTT. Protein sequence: CASSPIPQSGQPQHF.

The CDR3 DNA is TGTGCCAGCGACTCCGGACTAGCGGGAGTCGAGCAGTACTTC. Residues: CASDSGLAGVEQYF. V is TRBV28 and J is TRBJ2-7, with 13 bases that match TRBD2. The CDR3 spans 14 residues. The trim removed 8 bases at V and 6 bases at J, leaving 7 bases unmatched. Germline-derived CDR1 and CDR2 are MDHEN and SYDVKM.

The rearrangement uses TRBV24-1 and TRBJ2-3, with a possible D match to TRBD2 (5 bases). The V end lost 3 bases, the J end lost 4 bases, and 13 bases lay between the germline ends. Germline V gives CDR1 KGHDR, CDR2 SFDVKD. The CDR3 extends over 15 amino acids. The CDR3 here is CATSDGRAPPDTQYF. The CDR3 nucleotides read TGTGCCACCAGTGATGGGCGGGCCCCGCCAGATACGCAGTATTTT.

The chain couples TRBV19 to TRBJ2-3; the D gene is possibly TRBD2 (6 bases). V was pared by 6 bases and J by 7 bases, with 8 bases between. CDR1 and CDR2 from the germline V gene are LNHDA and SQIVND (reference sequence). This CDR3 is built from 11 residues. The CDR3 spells CASRAGHTQYF. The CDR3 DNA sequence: TGTGCCAGTAGGGCGGGGCATACGCAGTATTTT.

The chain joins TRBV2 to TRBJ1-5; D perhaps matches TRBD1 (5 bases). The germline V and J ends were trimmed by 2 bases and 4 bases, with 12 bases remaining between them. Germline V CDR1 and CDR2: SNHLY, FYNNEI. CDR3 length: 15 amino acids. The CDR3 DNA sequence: TGTGCCAGCAGTGAATCCAGGGTGGGGAATCAGCCCCAGCATTTT. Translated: CASSESRVGNQPQHF.

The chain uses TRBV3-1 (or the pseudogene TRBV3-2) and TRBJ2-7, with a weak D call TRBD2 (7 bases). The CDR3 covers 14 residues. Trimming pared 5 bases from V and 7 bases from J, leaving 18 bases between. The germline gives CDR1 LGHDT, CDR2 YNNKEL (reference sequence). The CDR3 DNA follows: TGTGCCAGCAGCGTATCGGGGGGCGCGGAAGAGCAGTACTTC. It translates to CASSVSGGAEEQYF.

This CDR3 reads CASGRRGEYGYTF. The CDR3 DNA sequence: TGTGCCAGCGGCAGGAGGGGCGAGTATGGCTACACCTTC. The chain joins TRBV4-2 to TRBJ1-2, with D possibly being TRBD1 (5 bases). Per germline, CDR1 LGHNA and CDR2 YNFKEQ. This CDR3 comprises 13 residues. Trimming removed 8 bases from V and 5 bases from J, with 15 bases in between.

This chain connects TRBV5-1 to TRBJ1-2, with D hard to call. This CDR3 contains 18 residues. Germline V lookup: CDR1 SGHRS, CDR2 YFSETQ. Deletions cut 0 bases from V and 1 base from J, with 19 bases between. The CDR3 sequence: CASSLEGLVEGNNYGYTF. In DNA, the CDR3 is TGCGCCAGCAGCTTGGAGGGTTTAGTAGAGGGAAATAACTATGGCTACACCTTC. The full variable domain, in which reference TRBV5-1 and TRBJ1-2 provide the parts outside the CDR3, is KAGVTQTPRYLIKTRGQQVTLSCSPISGHRSVSWYQQTPGQGLQFLFEYFSETQRNKGNFPGRFSGRQFSNSRSEMNVSTLELGDSALYLCASSLEGLVEGNNYGYTFGSGTRLTVV.

The CDR3 region is CASSFGWGGERGELFF. Here the CDR3 DNA reads TGTGCCAGCAGCTTTGGGTGGGGCGGGGAGCGCGGGGAGCTGTTTTTT. The chain links TRBV28 to TRBJ2-2; the D gene is possibly TRBD2 (6 bases). Trimming cost V 6 bases and J 7 bases, with 21 bases left between them. This CDR3 contains 16 residues. Germline V gene sequence: CDR1 MDHEN, CDR2 SYDVKM.

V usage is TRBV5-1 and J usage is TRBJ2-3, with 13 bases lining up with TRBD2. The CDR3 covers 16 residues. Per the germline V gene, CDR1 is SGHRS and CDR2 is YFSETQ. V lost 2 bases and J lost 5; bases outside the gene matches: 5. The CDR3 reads CASSLGLAGVKDTQYF. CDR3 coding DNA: TGCGCCAGCAGCTTAGGACTAGCGGGGGTAAAAGATACGCAGTATTTT.

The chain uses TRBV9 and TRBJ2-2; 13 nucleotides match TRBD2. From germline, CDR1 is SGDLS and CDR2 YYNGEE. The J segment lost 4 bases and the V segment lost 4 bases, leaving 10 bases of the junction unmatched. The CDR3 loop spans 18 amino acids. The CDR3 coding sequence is TGTGCCAGCAGCACTAGCGGGGGGGCAAGTTCGCGCACCGGGGAGCTGTTTTTT. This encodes CASSTSGGASSRTGELFF.

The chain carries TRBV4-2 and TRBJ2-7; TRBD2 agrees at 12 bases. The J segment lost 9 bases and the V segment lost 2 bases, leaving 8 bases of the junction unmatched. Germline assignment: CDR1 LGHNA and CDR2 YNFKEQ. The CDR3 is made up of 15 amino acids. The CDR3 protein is CASSQSLAGGRAQYF. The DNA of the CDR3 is TGTGCCAGCAGCCAATCCCTAGCGGGGGGGCGGGCGCAGTACTTC.